This entry concerns a single TCR beta chain. Its matching antigen is unknown. The source of the sample is a study of shared clonotypes between healthy human individuals. Study-wide findings and caveats: Investigators expected sequencing depth to affect clonotype sharing among donors.

The naive CD8 population came from CD45RO-negative cells selected for CCR7, without terminally differentiated effector memory CD45RA+ cells. All of the donors resided in Nashville, Tennessee, and each was a Caucasian adult. V lost 5 bases, J lost 6 bases, and 17 bases lay in between. Germline CDR1 MDHEN, CDR2 SYDVKM. The CDR3 is 15 residues long. Evenly divided among several immunoSEQ plates was the genomic DNA of each subset. The repertoire was sequenced with immunoSEQ multiplex PCR; TCRdb's copy has only in-frame clones and lacks some. Of fewer than 850,000 clones in the sample, around 96% were seen once.

Input material: naive CD8+ T cells sorted from blood. The receptor was derived from a man in his thirties or forties in good health. This sequence joins TRBV28 and TRBJ1-5, with no clear D. CDR3 in amino acids: CASSGLMGRVQPQHF. The DNA of the CDR3 is TGTGCCAGCAGTGGGCTTATGGGTCGGGTTCAGCCCCAGCATTTT.